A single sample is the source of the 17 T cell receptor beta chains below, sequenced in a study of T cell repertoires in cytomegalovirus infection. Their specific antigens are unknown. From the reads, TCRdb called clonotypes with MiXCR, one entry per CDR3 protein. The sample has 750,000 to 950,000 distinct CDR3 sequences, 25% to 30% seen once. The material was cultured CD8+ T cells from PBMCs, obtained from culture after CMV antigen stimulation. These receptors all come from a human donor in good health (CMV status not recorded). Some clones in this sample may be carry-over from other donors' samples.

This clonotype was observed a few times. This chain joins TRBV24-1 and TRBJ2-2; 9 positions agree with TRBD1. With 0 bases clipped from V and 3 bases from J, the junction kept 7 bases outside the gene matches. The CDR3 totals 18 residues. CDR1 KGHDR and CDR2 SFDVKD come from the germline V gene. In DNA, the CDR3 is TGTGCCACCAGTGATTTGAACAGGGGGCCTTTCGACACCGGGGAGCTGTTTTTT. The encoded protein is CATSDLNRGPFDTGELFF.

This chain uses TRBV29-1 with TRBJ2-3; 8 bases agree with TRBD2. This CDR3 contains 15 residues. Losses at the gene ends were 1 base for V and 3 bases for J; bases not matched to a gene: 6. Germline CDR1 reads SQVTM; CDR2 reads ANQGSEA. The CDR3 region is CSVEAGGPVTDTQYF. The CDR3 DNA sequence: TGCAGCGTTGAAGCGGGGGGGCCAGTGACAGATACGCAGTATTTT.

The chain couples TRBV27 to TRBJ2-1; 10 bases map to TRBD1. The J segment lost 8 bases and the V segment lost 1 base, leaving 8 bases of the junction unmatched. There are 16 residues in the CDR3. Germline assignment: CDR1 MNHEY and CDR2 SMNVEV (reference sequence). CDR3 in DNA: TGTGCCAGCAGTTTATATGGGACAGGGGTTGGGTATGAGCAGTTCTTC. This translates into CASSLYGTGVGYEQFF.

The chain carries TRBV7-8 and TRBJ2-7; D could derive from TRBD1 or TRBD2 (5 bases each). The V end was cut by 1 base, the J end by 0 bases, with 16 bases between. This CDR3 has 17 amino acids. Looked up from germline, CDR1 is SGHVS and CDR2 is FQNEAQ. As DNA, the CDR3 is TGTGCCAGCAGCTTAGTCGGGGCAGAACTTAGCTCCTACGAGCAGTACGTC. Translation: CASSLVGAELSSYEQYV.

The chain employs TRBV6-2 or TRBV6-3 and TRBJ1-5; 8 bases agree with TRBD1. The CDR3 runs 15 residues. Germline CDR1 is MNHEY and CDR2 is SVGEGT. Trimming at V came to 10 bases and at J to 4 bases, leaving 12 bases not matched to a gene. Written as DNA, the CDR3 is TGTGCCACCCGGCCCCCGACAGGGGTTAATCAGCCCCAGCATTTT. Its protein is CATRPPTGVNQPQHF.

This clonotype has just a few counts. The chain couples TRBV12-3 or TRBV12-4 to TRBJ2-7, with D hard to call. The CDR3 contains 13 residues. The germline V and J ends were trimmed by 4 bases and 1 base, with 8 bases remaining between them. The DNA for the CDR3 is TGTGCCAGCAGTTCCTCAGCATCCTACGAGCAGTACGTC. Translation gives CASSSSASYEQYV.

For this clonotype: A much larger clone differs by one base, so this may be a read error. The CDR3 here is CASSGTGVNTEAFF. For the CDR3, the DNA is TGTGCCAGCAGCGGGACAGGGGTGAACACTGAAGCTTTCTTT. The chain is built from TRBV7-9 and TRBJ1-1, with TRBD1 matching 10 bases. The V and J ends lost 5 bases and 0 bases, in that order; junction bases with no gene match: 0. The CDR3 has 14 amino acids. CDR1 SEHNR and CDR2 FQNEAQ come from the germline V gene (reference sequence).

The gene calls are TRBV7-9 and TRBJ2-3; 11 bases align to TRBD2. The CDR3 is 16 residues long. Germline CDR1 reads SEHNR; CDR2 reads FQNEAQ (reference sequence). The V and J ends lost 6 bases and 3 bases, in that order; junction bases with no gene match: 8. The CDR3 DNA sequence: TGTGCCAGCAGTTGGAGGGGACTAGCGGTGACAGATACGCAGTATTTT. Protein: CASSWRGLAVTDTQYF.

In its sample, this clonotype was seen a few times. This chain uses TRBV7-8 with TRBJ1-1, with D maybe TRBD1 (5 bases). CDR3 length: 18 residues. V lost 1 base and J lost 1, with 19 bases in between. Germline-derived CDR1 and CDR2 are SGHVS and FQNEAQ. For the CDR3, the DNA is TGTGCCAGCAGCTTAGACCCGGAGGGGTTTACTCAGAACACTGAAGCTTTCTTT. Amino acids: CASSLDPEGFTQNTEAFF.

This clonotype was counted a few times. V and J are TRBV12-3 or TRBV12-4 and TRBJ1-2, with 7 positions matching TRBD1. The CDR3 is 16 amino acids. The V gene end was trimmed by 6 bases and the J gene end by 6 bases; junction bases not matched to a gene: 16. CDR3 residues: CASREQGFWALNGYTF. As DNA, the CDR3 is TGTGCCAGCAGAGAACAGGGGTTCTGGGCTTTGAATGGCTACACCTTC.

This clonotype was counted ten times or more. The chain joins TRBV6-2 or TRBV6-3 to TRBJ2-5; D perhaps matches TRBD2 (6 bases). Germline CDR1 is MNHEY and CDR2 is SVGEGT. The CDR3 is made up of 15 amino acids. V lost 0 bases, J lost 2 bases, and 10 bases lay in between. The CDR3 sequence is CASSYSIAAQETQYF. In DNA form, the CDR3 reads TGTGCCAGCAGTTACTCGATAGCGGCTCAAGAGACCCAGTACTTC.

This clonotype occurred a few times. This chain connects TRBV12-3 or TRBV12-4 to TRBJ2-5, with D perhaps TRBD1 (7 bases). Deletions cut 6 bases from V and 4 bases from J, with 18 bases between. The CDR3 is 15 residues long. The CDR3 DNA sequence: TGTGCCAGCAGCCACGCCGGAGGGGGCCCAGAGACCCAGTACTTC. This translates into CASSHAGGGPETQYF.

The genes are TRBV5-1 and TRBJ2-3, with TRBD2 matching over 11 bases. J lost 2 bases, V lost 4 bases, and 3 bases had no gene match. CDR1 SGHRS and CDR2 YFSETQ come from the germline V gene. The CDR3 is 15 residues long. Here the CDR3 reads CASSMGLADTDTQYF. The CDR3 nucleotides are TGCGCCAGCAGCATGGGACTAGCGGACACAGATACGCAGTATTTT.

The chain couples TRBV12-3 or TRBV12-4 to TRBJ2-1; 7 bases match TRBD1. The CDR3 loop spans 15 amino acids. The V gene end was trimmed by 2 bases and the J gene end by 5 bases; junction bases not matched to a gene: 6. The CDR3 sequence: CASSLRQGIHNEQFF. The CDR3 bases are TGTGCCAGCAGTTTACGACAGGGCATCCACAATGAGCAGTTCTTC.

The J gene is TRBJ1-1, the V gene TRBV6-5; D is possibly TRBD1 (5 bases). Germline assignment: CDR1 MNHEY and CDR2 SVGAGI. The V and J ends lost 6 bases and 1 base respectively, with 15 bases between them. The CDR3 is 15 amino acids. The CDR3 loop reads CASSPIRAPNTEAFF. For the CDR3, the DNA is TGTGCCAGCAGCCCTATCAGGGCCCCGAACACTGAAGCTTTCTTT.

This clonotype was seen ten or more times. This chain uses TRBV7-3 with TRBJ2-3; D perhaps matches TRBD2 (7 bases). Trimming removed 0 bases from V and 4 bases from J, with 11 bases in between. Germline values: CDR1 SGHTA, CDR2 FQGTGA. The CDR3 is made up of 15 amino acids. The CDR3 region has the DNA TGTGCCAGCAGCTTAACGGGGGGGCAAGCAGATACGCAGTATTTT. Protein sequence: CASSLTGGQADTQYF.

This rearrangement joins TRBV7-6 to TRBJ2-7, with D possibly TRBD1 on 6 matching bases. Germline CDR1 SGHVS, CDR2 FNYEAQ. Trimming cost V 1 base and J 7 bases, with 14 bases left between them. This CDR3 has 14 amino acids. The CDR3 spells CASSLGRLGAEQYF. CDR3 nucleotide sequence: TGTGCCAGCAGCTTAGGGAGGCTGGGGGCGGAGCAGTACTTC.